The present entry profiles one T cell receptor beta chain with its context. The antigen is not known. This sample stems from a study of cytomegalovirus exposure and HLA in healthy donors. Whole-study findings and limits: Upon later analysis, TCR association rates were observed to vary by HLA locus, being highest for DRB1 and lowest for HLA-C. Later analysis associated a missense DCLRE1C variant with TCR beta V- and J-gene trimming.

V was clipped by 0 bases and J by 3 bases, with 10 bases between them. The CDR3 extends over 15 amino acids. Germline values: CDR1 SGHVS, CDR2 FNYEAQ. The PCR was carried out with 60 Vbeta primers and 13 Jbeta primers. Assay used: immunoSEQ multiplex PCR; TCRdb lists only in-frame clones, some missing. Of about 180,000 clones listed, 75% to 85% are singletons. The J gene is TRBJ2-3, the V gene TRBV7-6; D uncertain. The sequenced material came from PBMCs. The receptor's source is a woman aged 18-35 years in good health and CMV-seropositive. CDR3 coding DNA: TGTGCCAGCAGCTTAGCTAGCCGGTGGACAGATACGCAGTATTTT. Its translation: CASSLASRWTDTQYF. Filled out from reference TRBV7-6 and TRBJ2-3, the complete variable domain reads GAGVSQSPRYKVTKRGQDVALRCDPISGHVSLYWYRQALGQGPEFLTYFNYEAQQDKSGLPNDRFSAERPEGSISTLTIQRTEQRDSAMYRCASSLASRWTDTQYFGPGTRLTVL.